This T cell receptor beta chain appears in the sequencing data of a study of shared clonotypes between healthy human individuals. Study information: The study enrolled two women and a few men aged 18 to 49.

The protocol was immunoSEQ multiplex PCR, while the TCRdb copy is restricted to in-frame clones and leaves out a portion. The table lists around 2.5 million clones, 80% to 95% of them singletons. This receptor was identified in a man aged 18 to 30 in good health. Some clones in this sample may be carry-over from other donors' samples. The sequenced sample consisted of naive CD4+ T cells from PBMCs. Subset: CD45RA+ positively selected.

This CDR3 is CATSRDQGSGQTQYF. The CDR3, as DNA: TGTGCCACCAGCAGAGATCAGGGGTCCGGACAGACCCAGTACTTC. The V call is TRBV15, the J call TRBJ2-5, with D possibly TRBD1 on 6 matching bases. V gave up 0 bases and J gave up 6 bases, with 14 bases separating them. This CDR3 contains 15 residues. The germline V gene has CDR1 LNHNV and CDR2 YYDKDF (reference sequence).